Listed below are T cell receptor beta chains from one sample, sequenced in a study of T cell responses to AZD1222 COVID-19 vaccine. Sequenced by immunoSEQ multiplex PCR; TCRdb stores in-frame clones only, minus some. The table includes over 120,000 clones, approximately 90% detected once. Sequencing used peripheral blood, obtained on day 0 of AZD1222 vaccination. The receptor source for this set is an adult in good health. Each CDR3 is given without its conserved first and last residue.

J: TRBJ1-5; V: TRBV11-2; CDR3: ASSRESNQPQH
J: TRBJ1-2; V: TRBV19; CDR3: ASSTHYGTGHYGYT
J: TRBJ2-3; V: TRBV6-2/TRBV6-3; CDR3: ASSLLSTPDTQY
J: TRBJ1-1; V: TRBV12-3/TRBV12-4; CDR3: ASSPFENTEAF
J: TRBJ1-1; V: TRBV9; CDR3: ASSVGSSGGRGTEAF
J: TRBJ2-5; V: TRBV3-1/TRBV3-2; CDR3: ASSQGEGWTQY
J: TRBJ1-1; V: TRBV14; CDR3: ASSQVKGATEAF
J: TRBJ1-4; V: TRBV5-4; CDR3: ASSWAGGGAGEKLF
J: TRBJ1-1; V: TRBV18; CDR3: ATRDGTGVKVGAF
J: TRBJ1-5; V: TRBV7-2; CDR3: ASSLWGSNQPQH
J: TRBJ2-7; V: TRBV5-1; CDR3: ASSLGPQGSEQY
J: TRBJ2-7; V: TRBV12-3/TRBV12-4; CDR3: ASSLTLSYEQY
J: TRBJ2-7; V: TRBV7-2; CDR3: ASSLGGGGAYEQY
J: TRBJ2-7; V: TRBV5-4; CDR3: ASSLETGLAYEQY
J: TRBJ2-7; V: TRBV7-2; CDR3: ASSITSGGTYEQY
J: TRBJ2-2; V: TRBV9; CDR3: ASSVEVGTSGGNTGELF
J: TRBJ1-2; V: TRBV11-2; CDR3: ASSHGTGSNYGYT
J: TRBJ2-5; V: TRBV4-1; CDR3: ASSQTLGALRETQY
J: TRBJ2-3; V: TRBV10-2; CDR3: ASSDLASGGTPDTQY
J: TRBJ1-2; V: TRBV4-3; CDR3: ASSQGQGLRTNYGYT
J: TRBJ2-5; V: TRBV4-3; CDR3: ASSQGQQETQY
J: TRBJ2-5; V: TRBV18; CDR3: ASSPPNGRATEKETQY
J: TRBJ2-7; V: TRBV27; CDR3: ASSLDGYEQY
J: TRBJ1-5; V: TRBV10-3; CDR3: AISEWRDNQPQH
J: TRBJ2-5; V: TRBV5-1; CDR3: ASSLKVRVLTQETQY
J: TRBJ2-7; V: TRBV27; CDR3: ASRPRTGYEQY
J: TRBJ2-1; V: TRBV20-1; CDR3: SASAQGYNEQF
J: TRBJ2-3; V: TRBV5-1; CDR3: ASSLASGADTQY